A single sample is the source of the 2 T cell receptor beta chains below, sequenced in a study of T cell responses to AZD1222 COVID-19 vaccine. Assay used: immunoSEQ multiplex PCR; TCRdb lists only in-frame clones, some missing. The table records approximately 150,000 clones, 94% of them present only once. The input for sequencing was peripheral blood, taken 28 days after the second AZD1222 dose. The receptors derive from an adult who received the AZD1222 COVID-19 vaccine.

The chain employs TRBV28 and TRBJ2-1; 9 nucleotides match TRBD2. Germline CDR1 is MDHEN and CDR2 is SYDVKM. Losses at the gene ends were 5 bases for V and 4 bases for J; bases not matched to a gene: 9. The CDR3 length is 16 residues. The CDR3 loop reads CASSTPGLARYNEQFF. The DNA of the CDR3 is TGTGCCAGCAGTACCCCCGGACTAGCGAGATACAATGAGCAGTTCTTC. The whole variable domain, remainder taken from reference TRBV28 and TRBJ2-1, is DVKVTQSSRYLVKRTGEKVFLECVQDMDHENMFWYRQDPGLGLRLIYFSYDVKMKEKGDIPEGYSVSREKKERFSLILESASTNQTSMYLCASSTPGLARYNEQFFGPGTRLTVL.

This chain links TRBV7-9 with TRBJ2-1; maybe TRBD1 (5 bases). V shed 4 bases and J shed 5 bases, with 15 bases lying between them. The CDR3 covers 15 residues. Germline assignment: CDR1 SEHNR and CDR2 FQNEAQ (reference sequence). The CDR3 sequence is CASSSSRGTHNEQFF. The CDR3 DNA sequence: TGTGCCAGCAGCTCTAGTAGGGGAACCCACAATGAGCAGTTCTTC.